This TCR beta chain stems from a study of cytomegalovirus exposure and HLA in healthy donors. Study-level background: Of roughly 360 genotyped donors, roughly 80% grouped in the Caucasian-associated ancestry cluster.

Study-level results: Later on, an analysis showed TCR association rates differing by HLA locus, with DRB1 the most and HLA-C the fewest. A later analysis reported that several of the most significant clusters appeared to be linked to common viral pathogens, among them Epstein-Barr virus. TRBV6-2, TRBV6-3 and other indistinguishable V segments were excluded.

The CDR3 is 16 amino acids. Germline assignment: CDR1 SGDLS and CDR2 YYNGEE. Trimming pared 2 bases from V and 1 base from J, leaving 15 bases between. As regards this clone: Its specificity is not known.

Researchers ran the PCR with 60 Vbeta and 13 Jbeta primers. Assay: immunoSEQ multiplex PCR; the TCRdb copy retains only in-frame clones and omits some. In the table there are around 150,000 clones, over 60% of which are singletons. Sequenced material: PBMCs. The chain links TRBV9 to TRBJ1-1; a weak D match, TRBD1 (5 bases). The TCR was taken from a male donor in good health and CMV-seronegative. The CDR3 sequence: CASSVGLQGANTEAFF. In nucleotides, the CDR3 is TGTGCCAGCAGCGTGGGACTTCAGGGTGCGAACACTGAAGCTTTCTTT.